Below, 4 T cell receptor beta chains from the same sample are listed, as sequenced in a study of cytomegalovirus exposure and HLA in healthy donors (TCRdb year 2017). Library preparation used the immunoSEQ multiplex PCR assay. For the multiplex PCR, a mixture combining 60 forward primers for TCR Vbeta segments and 13 reverse primers for TCR Jbeta segments was used. The clones in this table, taken by TCRdb from immuneACCESS, are in-frame only. Not every clone is retained; where verified, under half of the shortfall comes from an unresolved V gene, and the cause of the rest is unknown. The sample has about 190,000 clones on record, about 84% of them singletons. The ten top clones hold less than 4.5% of the sample. The sequencing sample was made of PBMCs. All receptors derive from a middle-aged man in good health and CMV-seronegative.

The rearrangement links TRBV27 to TRBJ1-1, with 8 nucleotides matching TRBD1. V was pared by 8 bases and J by 1 base, with 3 bases of the junction left unmatched. The length of the CDR3 is 13 residues. Germline CDR1 is MNHEY and CDR2 is SMNVEV (reference sequence). The chain's CDR3 is CASRDRRNTEAFF. As DNA, the CDR3 is TGTGCCAGCCGGGACAGGAGGAACACTGAAGCTTTCTTT.

This chain links TRBV13 with TRBJ1-1, with D perhaps TRBD1 (5 bases). The CDR3 extends over 15 amino acids. Germline V lookup: CDR1 PRHDT, CDR2 FYEKMQ (reference sequence). V lost 5 bases and J 2 bases, leaving 15 bases between the germline ends. The CDR3: CASSPAEGANTEAFF. CDR3 sequence (DNA): TGTGCCAGCAGCCCCGCGGAAGGGGCCAACACTGAAGCTTTCTTT.

This rearrangement joins TRBV27 to TRBJ2-6, with D possibly being TRBD1 (5 bases). Per germline, CDR1 MNHEY and CDR2 SMNVEV (reference sequence). The V end was cut by 0 bases, the J end by 1 base, with 7 bases between. CDR3 size: 16 residues. CDR3 sequence (DNA): TGTGCCAGCAGTTTATCAGGGGATTCTGGGGCCAACGTCCTGACTTTC. It specifies CASSLSGDSGANVLTF.

The V gene is TRBV2, the J gene TRBJ2-7; D is possibly TRBD1 (5 bases). Germline CDR1 SNHLY, CDR2 FYNNEI. Between the trimmed V and J ends, which lost 11 bases and 3 bases, there was a span of 11 bases. This CDR3 is built from 11 residues. The CDR3 loop reads CASRALYEQYF. The CDR3 DNA follows: TGTGCCTCCAGGGCGCTCTACGAGCAGTACTTC. Full variable domain (missing parts from reference TRBV2 and TRBJ2-7): EPEVTQTPSHQVTQMGQEVILRCVPISNHLYFYWYRQILGQKVEFLVSFYNNEISEKSEIFDDQFSVERPDGSNFTLKIRSTKLEDSAMYFCASRALYEQYFGPGTRLTVT.